These 22 T cell receptor beta chains share one sample of origin, sequenced in a study of cytomegalovirus exposure and HLA in healthy donors. Data came from immunoSEQ multiplex PCR; TCRdb stores just in-frame clones and leaves some out. Of about 360,000 clones listed, 75% to 90% are singletons. What was sequenced was PBMCs. The receptor source for this set is a woman aged 18-29 years in good health and CMV-seronegative.

The chain couples TRBV28 to TRBJ1-3; 7 bases line up with TRBD1. V shed 6 bases, J shed 9 bases, and the junction held 5 bases outside the gene matches. Germline CDR1 and CDR2: MDHEN and SYDVKM. The CDR3 sequence is 12 residues long. This CDR3 reads CASRQGLRTIYF. CDR3 bases: TGTGCCAGCAGACAGGGGCTCCGCACCATATATTTT. The complete variable domain, with remaining parts taken from reference TRBV28 and TRBJ1-3, reads DVKVTQSSRYLVKRTGEKVFLECVQDMDHENMFWYRQDPGLGLRLIYFSYDVKMKEKGDIPEGYSVSREKKERFSLILESASTNQTSMYLCASRQGLRTIYFGEGSWLTVV.

The gene calls are TRBV28 and TRBJ1-4, with TRBD1 identical over 8 bases. CDR3 length: 14 amino acids. V shed 6 bases, J shed 7 bases, and the junction held 7 bases outside the gene matches. In germline, CDR1 is MDHEN, CDR2 SYDVKM. The CDR3 region has the DNA TGTGCCAGCAGCACCCGGACAGGGAGTGAAAAACTGTTTTTT. It yields the protein CASSTRTGSEKLFF. The entire variable domain, with the rest obtained from reference TRBV28 and TRBJ1-4, is as follows: DVKVTQSSRYLVKRTGEKVFLECVQDMDHENMFWYRQDPGLGLRLIYFSYDVKMKEKGDIPEGYSVSREKKERFSLILESASTNQTSMYLCASSTRTGSEKLFFGSGTQLSVL.

The J gene is TRBJ1-2, the V gene TRBV28, with TRBD1 as a possible D gene (5 bases). The V gene lost 6 bases and the J gene lost 2 bases, with 10 bases spanning the gap. The CDR3 covers 13 residues. Germline V gene data show CDR1 as MDHEN and CDR2 as SYDVKM. The CDR3 region has the DNA TGTGCCAGCAGAATTGGGGGGAACTATGGCTACACCTTC. The encoded protein is CASRIGGNYGYTF.

V and J are TRBV6-6 and TRBJ2-1, with 9 nucleotides matching TRBD1. Germline CDR1 reads MNHNY; CDR2 reads SVGAGI (reference sequence). This CDR3 region has 13 residues. The V gene end was trimmed by 6 bases and the J gene end by 7 bases; junction bases not matched to a gene: 4. Here the CDR3 reads CASSRQGGNEQFF. The CDR3 DNA is TGTGCCAGCAGCAGACAGGGGGGGAATGAGCAGTTCTTC.

V usage is TRBV6-6 and J usage is TRBJ2-1, with TRBD2 matching over 11 bases. CDR1 MNHNY and CDR2 SVGAGI come from the germline V gene (reference sequence). CDR3 length equals 14 residues. Unmatched junction bases numbered 6, after V lost 10 bases and J lost 4 bases. The CDR3 DNA is TGTGCCATCAAGGGACTAGCGGATTACAATGAGCAGTTCTTC. Residues: CAIKGLADYNEQFF.

This chain links TRBV30 with TRBJ1-1, with TRBD1 identical over 8 bases. CDR1 is GTSNPN and CDR2 is SVGIG in the germline V gene (reference sequence). This CDR3 spans 12 amino acids. The J segment lost 11 bases and the V segment lost 0 bases, leaving 5 bases of the junction unmatched. The CDR3 region has the DNA TGTGCCTGGAGTGTGGACAGGGTCTCGGCTTTCTTT. Translating gives CAWSVDRVSAFF.

The chain's CDR3 is CASRLQEVGGYTF. The CDR3 region has the DNA TGTGCCAGCAGACTACAGGAAGTCGGCGGCTACACCTTC. The rearrangement joins TRBV5-6 to TRBJ1-2, with a tentative D call TRBD1 (5 bases). The germline V and J ends were trimmed by 5 bases and 8 bases, with 16 bases remaining between them. Germline V gene sequence: CDR1 SGHDT, CDR2 YYEEEE. The CDR3 totals 13 residues.

This rearrangement joins TRBV27 to TRBJ2-3; 11 bases line up with TRBD2. CDR3 length: 14 residues. CDR1 is MNHEY and CDR2 is SMNVEV in the germline V gene (reference sequence). With V trimmed by 6 bases and J by 4 bases, 3 bases remained unmatched. The DNA for the CDR3 is TGTGCCAGCAGACAACTAGCGGGAGCAGATACGCAGTATTTT. Translation gives CASRQLAGADTQYF.

This chain links TRBV29-1 with TRBJ2-7, with 9 bases aligning to TRBD2. The CDR3 is 15 amino acids. Germline CDR1 is SQVTM and CDR2 is ANQGSEA. In DNA form, the CDR3 reads TGCAGAGTCCAAGGAGGACTAGCGAGGGACTACGAGCAGTACTTC. Protein: CRVQGGLARDYEQYF.

The chain joins TRBV27 to TRBJ1-1, with D possibly TRBD1 on 5 matching bases. CDR1 is MNHEY and CDR2 is SMNVEV in the germline V gene (reference sequence). Trimming took off 4 bases at V and 6 bases at J, with 21 bases between the two ends. This CDR3 spans 16 amino acids. CDR3 loop: CASSYASPRDLAEAFF. CDR3 in DNA: TGTGCCAGCAGTTACGCGTCCCCCAGGGATTTGGCTGAAGCTTTCTTT.

The chain has TRBV5-1 and TRBJ1-4; TRBD1 aligns across 10 bases. V dropped 0 bases and J dropped 5; count of bases not matched to a gene: 1. The CDR3 contains 15 residues. CDR1 is SGHRS, CDR2 YFSETQ, per germline. The CDR3 nucleotides read TGCGCCAGCAGCTTGGGGGACAGGGGAAATGAAAAACTGTTTTTT. This encodes CASSLGDRGNEKLFF.

Here the CDR3 reads CASSQNTGQPQHF. The DNA of the CDR3 is TGTGCCAGCAGTCAGAACACGGGACAGCCCCAGCATTTT. The chain is built from TRBV6-5 and TRBJ1-5; no clear D gene. This CDR3 comprises 13 residues. Trimming stripped 5 bases from V and 7 bases from J, with 12 bases between. The V gene's germline CDR1 is MNHEY and CDR2 SVGAGI.

V and J are TRBV29-1 and TRBJ1-1; D not certain. The CDR3 runs to 16 residues. Trimming took 1 base from V and 2 from J, leaving 17 bases between them. Germline V gives CDR1 SQVTM, CDR2 ANQGSEA. CDR3 amino acids: CSVEGQSRRINTEAFF. The CDR3 region has the DNA TGCAGCGTTGAAGGTCAAAGCAGGAGGATAAACACTGAAGCTTTCTTT. Using reference TRBV29-1 and TRBJ1-1 for the parts outside the CDR3, the full variable domain is SAVISQKPSRDICQRGTSLTIQCQVDSQVTMMFWYRQQPGQSLTLIATANQGSEATYESGFVIDKFPISRPNLTFSTLTVSNMSPEDSSIYLCSVEGQSRRINTEAFFGQGTRLTVV.

The chain is built from TRBV27 and TRBJ1-1, with D perhaps TRBD1 (6 bases). Germline CDR1 MNHEY, CDR2 SMNVEV (reference sequence). V lost 5 bases and J 1 base, leaving 14 bases between the germline ends. This CDR3 region has 15 residues. This CDR3 reads CASSPKTGKNTEAFF. CDR3 coding DNA: TGTGCCAGCAGTCCTAAAACAGGGAAGAACACTGAAGCTTTCTTT.

This rearrangement joins TRBV5-1 to TRBJ1-3; D perhaps matches TRBD1 (6 bases). Deletions cut 0 bases from V and 0 bases from J, with 10 bases between. The CDR3 extends over 16 amino acids. Germline CDR1 and CDR2: SGHRS and YFSETQ. The CDR3 region is CASSLGRQDSGNTIYF. The CDR3, as DNA: TGCGCCAGCAGCTTGGGGAGACAGGACTCTGGAAACACCATATATTTT.

This chain joins TRBV7-9 and TRBJ2-7, with D perhaps TRBD1 (6 bases). The CDR3 has 14 amino acids. With 1 base removed from V and 2 bases from J, the gap between germline ends came to 9 bases. The V gene's germline CDR1 is SEHNR and CDR2 FQNEAQ (reference sequence). CDR3 loop: CASSLGTVAYEQYF. The CDR3 coding sequence is TGTGCCAGCAGCTTAGGGACAGTTGCCTACGAGCAGTACTTC.

This clone has just a few counts. The V call is TRBV5-6, the J call TRBJ1-6, with D unclear. This CDR3 comprises 13 residues. With 1 base removed from V and 8 bases from J, the gap between germline ends came to 7 bases. The germline gives CDR1 SGHDT, CDR2 YYEEEE. CDR3 DNA: TGTGCCAGCAGCTTGCGGTCCGATTCACCCCTCCACTTT. It translates to CASSLRSDSPLHF.

The chain employs TRBV19 and TRBJ2-2; 10 bases are shared with TRBD2. The CDR3 extends over 19 amino acids. V dropped 5 bases and J dropped 6; count of bases not matched to a gene: 18. Looked up from germline, CDR1 is LNHDA and CDR2 is SQIVND (reference sequence). The CDR3 spells CASSPLLIPGLAIAGELFF. CDR3 nucleotide sequence: TGTGCCAGTAGTCCCCTTCTAATACCGGGACTAGCGATCGCCGGGGAGCTGTTTTTT.

The V call is TRBV28, the J call TRBJ1-2, with D possibly TRBD1 on 5 matching bases. V was pared by 3 bases and J by 2 bases, with 16 bases between. The CDR3 has 16 residues. CDR1 MDHEN and CDR2 SYDVKM come from the germline V gene. The CDR3 sequence: CASSLWIQERNYGYTF. The CDR3 bases are TGTGCCAGCAGTTTGTGGATACAGGAACGAAACTATGGCTACACCTTC.

The chain employs TRBV2 and TRBJ2-6, with 9 positions matching TRBD1. The CDR3 spans 16 residues. J was trimmed by 0 bases and V by 9 bases; bases with no gene match: 6. Per germline, CDR1 SNHLY and CDR2 FYNNEI. In DNA form, the CDR3 reads TGTGCCAGGGCCATGACAGGGGGCTCTGGGGCCAACGTCCTGACTTTC. It encodes CARAMTGGSGANVLTF.

The rearrangement uses TRBV27 and TRBJ1-5; 7 bases are a match to TRBD1. The CDR3 length is 15 residues. J gave up 1 base and V 2 bases, and 2 bases lay outside the gene matches. Germline V gene sequence: CDR1 MNHEY, CDR2 SMNVEV (reference sequence). The CDR3 region has the DNA TGTGCCAGCAGTTTAAGGGGGCGAAGCAATCAGCCCCAGCATTTT. Protein sequence: CASSLRGRSNQPQHF.

The gene calls are TRBV11-2 and TRBJ2-5; D ambiguous. From germline, CDR1 is SGHAT and CDR2 FQNNGV. The V end was cut by 0 bases, the J end by 4 bases, with 3 bases between. The CDR3 is made up of 12 amino acids. CDR3 nucleotides: TGTGCCAGCAGCTTAGATAGAGAGACCCAGTACTTC. Its translation: CASSLDRETQYF.